This T cell receptor (beta chain) was obtained from a study of early stage breast cancer tumors. Repertoires were generated with immunoSEQ multiplex PCR, while TCRdb's copy carries only in-frame clones and drops some. Found here are more than 20,000 clones, 76% of them singletons; the top ten hold around a quarter. The V gene lost 3 bases and the J gene lost 0 bases, with 9 bases spanning the gap. CDR1 is LNHDA, CDR2 SQIVND, per germline (reference sequence). The CDR3 length is 15 residues. The chain joins TRBV19 to TRBJ1-5; the D gene is possibly TRBD1 (6 bases). This sequence originates from a person between 60 and 69 years old with breast cancer. The material sequenced was blood. CDR3 coding DNA: TGTGCCAGTAGTATCGACAGGCATAGCAATCAGCCCCAGCATTTT. It encodes CASSIDRHSNQPQHF.